The 24 T cell receptor beta chains given below trace back to one sample, sequenced in a study of cytomegalovirus exposure and HLA in healthy donors. PCR was performed using 60 Vbeta and 13 Jbeta primers. TCRdb keeps only in-frame clones here, not all; method: immunoSEQ multiplex PCR. Among 150,000 to 180,000 clones listed, roughly 70% were seen once. The sample was PBMCs. Receptors originate from a man aged 25 to 45 in good health and CMV-seronegative.

The chain couples TRBV13 to TRBJ2-5; D is perhaps TRBD2 (6 bases). V was shortened by 4 bases and J by 14 bases, with 20 bases between the two germline ends. Germline V lookup: CDR1 PRHDT, CDR2 FYEKMQ (reference sequence). This CDR3 spans 13 amino acids. CDR3 residues: CASSSGGAGQDYF. In nucleotides, the CDR3 is TGTGCCAGCAGCTCCGGAGGGGCGGGCCAGGATTACTTC.

The rearrangement joins TRBV9 to TRBJ2-3; 8 bases are shared with TRBD2. CDR1 is SGDLS, CDR2 YYNGEE, per germline. The junction had 8 bases not matched to a gene; V was cut back by 0 bases and J by 2 bases. CDR3 length equals 17 residues. This CDR3 reads CASSVVAGGLHTDTQYF. The CDR3 DNA sequence: TGTGCCAGCAGCGTAGTGGCGGGGGGACTCCACACAGATACGCAGTATTTT.

This clone was observed once. This chain connects TRBV6-5 to TRBJ2-5, with 8 bases fitting TRBD1. CDR3 size: 14 residues. Germline V gene sequence: CDR1 MNHEY, CDR2 SVGAGI. V was pared by 1 base and J by 11 bases, with 9 bases of the junction left unmatched. Written as DNA, the CDR3 is TGTGCCAGCAGTTACTTGCAGGGGGCAGGGGAGCAGTACTTC. Translated, it gives CASSYLQGAGEQYF.

The V and J genes are TRBV29-1 and TRBJ2-1, with TRBD1 matching 8 bases. V dropped 6 bases and J dropped 7; count of bases not matched to a gene: 2. Per the germline V gene, CDR1 is SQVTM and CDR2 is ANQGSEA. The CDR3 consists of 11 residues. The DNA of the CDR3 is TGCAGCGTAGACAGGGGAAATGAGCAGTTCTTC. Translated: CSVDRGNEQFF.

The chain joins TRBV5-1 to TRBJ1-3, with D tentatively TRBD1 (5 bases). Trimming pared 0 bases from V and 7 bases from J, leaving 11 bases between. This CDR3 has 14 residues. Germline values: CDR1 SGHRS, CDR2 YFSETQ. CDR3: CASSLVGQGNTIYF. The CDR3 nucleotides are TGCGCCAGCAGCTTGGTAGGCCAGGGTAACACCATATATTTT.

The chain carries TRBV14 and TRBJ2-7; 12 bases match TRBD2. J lost 0 bases, V lost 4 bases, and 1 base had no gene match. This CDR3 has 15 amino acids. Germline CDR1 is SGHDN and CDR2 is FVKESK. CDR3 nucleotide sequence: TGTGCCAGCAGCCCACTAGCGGGGGGCTCCTACGAGCAGTACTTC. The encoded protein is CASSPLAGGSYEQYF.

This chain joins TRBV6-1 and TRBJ2-1; a possible D gene is TRBD1 (5 bases). The CDR3 extends over 14 amino acids. Trimming left V 6 bases short and J 7 bases short, with 16 bases between. Germline CDR1 is MNHNS and CDR2 is SASEGT. This chain's CDR3 is CASSLGADGNEQFF. The CDR3 coding sequence is TGTGCCAGCAGCCTTGGGGCTGACGGGAATGAGCAGTTCTTC.

The chain uses TRBV10-3 and TRBJ2-2; D is perhaps TRBD1 (5 bases). The CDR3 runs 16 residues. Trimming took off 0 bases at V and 3 bases at J, with 11 bases between the two ends. Germline CDR1 and CDR2: ENHRY and SYGVKD. This CDR3 is CAISESTVSYTGELFF. In nucleotides, the CDR3 is TGTGCCATCAGTGAGTCGACAGTGTCTTACACCGGGGAGCTGTTTTTT.

This chain links TRBV5-4 with TRBJ1-2; 7 nucleotides agree with TRBD1. V was pared by 4 bases and J by 8 bases, with 11 bases of the junction left unmatched. CDR3 size: 14 residues. Germline V CDR1 and CDR2: SGHNT, YYREEE (reference sequence). The CDR3 coding sequence is TGTGCCAGCAGCGACCAAGGAGGGGGCGAAGGCTACACCTTC. Translating it yields CASSDQGGGEGYTF.

This clone showed up just a few times. The chain links TRBV6-5 to TRBJ2-1; tentative D call: TRBD2 (5 bases). V was pared by 4 bases and J by 0 bases, with 10 bases between. CDR3 length equals 15 residues. The germline CDR1 and CDR2 sequences are MNHEY and SVGAGI. In DNA, the CDR3 is TGTGCCAGCAGTTTGGACTCCCTCTCCTACAATGAGCAGTTCTTC. As protein: CASSLDSLSYNEQFF.

This clone showed up just once. The J gene is TRBJ1-1, the V gene TRBV5-6, with 7 bases matching TRBD1. The V gene's germline CDR1 is SGHDT and CDR2 YYEEEE. V was pared by 4 bases and J by 4 bases, with 16 bases of the junction left unmatched. The CDR3 contains 17 residues. The CDR3 reads CASSATKGAQWGTEAFF. CDR3 bases: TGTGCCAGCAGCGCTACAAAGGGGGCCCAGTGGGGCACTGAAGCTTTCTTT.

The V and J genes are TRBV19 and TRBJ1-2, with TRBD1 matching 9 bases. CDR1 LNHDA and CDR2 SQIVND come from the germline V gene (reference sequence). The ends lost 6 bases at V and 6 bases at J; junction bases unmatched: 5. CDR3 length equals 13 residues. The CDR3 here is CASRRDRDHGYTF. The CDR3 coding sequence is TGTGCCAGTAGGAGGGACAGGGACCATGGCTACACCTTC.

The CDR3 DNA reads TGCGCCAGCAGCCAAGATACCGGGTTTTACGATGAGCAGTTCTTC. Translating gives CASSQDTGFYDEQFF. The chain joins TRBV4-3 to TRBJ2-1; D gene uncertain. CDR1 and CDR2 from the germline V gene are LGHNA and YSLEER. V lost 0 bases and J lost 8, with 14 bases in between. The CDR3 covers 15 residues.

This clone was seen only a few times. CDR3 nucleotide sequence: TGTGCCAGCAGAAGGACAGCAGGAACCTACGAGCAGTACTTC. Protein sequence: CASRRTAGTYEQYF. The chain employs TRBV6-5 and TRBJ2-5; TRBD1 might be the D (6 bases). Near its end, the DNA agrees better with TRBJ2-7, so the J call may be wrong. The CDR3 spans 14 residues. The germline V gene encodes CDR1 MNHEY and CDR2 SVGAGI.

The chain couples TRBV7-6 to TRBJ2-7; maybe TRBD1 (6 bases). Trimming shortened V by 2 bases and J by 2 bases, and 13 bases separated the two germline ends. This CDR3 region has 15 residues. Germline lookup yields CDR1 SGHVS and CDR2 FNYEAQ. CDR3 sequence reads: CASSLISGAAYEQYF. The CDR3 coding sequence is TGTGCCAGCAGCTTAATCTCAGGGGCCGCCTACGAGCAGTACTTC.

CDR3 residues: CASSPGTSGYEQYF. The CDR3 DNA sequence: TGTGCCAGCAGTCCCGGGACTAGCGGCTACGAGCAGTACTTC. This rearrangement joins TRBV6-1 to TRBJ2-7, with TRBD2 matching 11 bases. V lost 5 bases and J lost 3; bases outside the gene matches: 3. CDR1 is MNHNS, CDR2 SASEGT, per germline. This CDR3 has 14 residues.

This clone was recorded a few times. V and J are TRBV5-4 and TRBJ2-2, with TRBD2 matching 13 bases. CDR1 SGHNT and CDR2 YYREEE come from the germline V gene (reference sequence). This CDR3 is built from 16 residues. Trimming took 2 bases from V and 9 from J; bases not matched to a gene: 7. Written as DNA, the CDR3 is TGTGCCAGCAGCTTTAGGACTAGCGGGGGCCCCCGGGAGCTGTTTTTT. Translated, it gives CASSFRTSGGPRELFF.

The gene calls are TRBV5-1 and TRBJ2-3; 7 bases fit TRBD1. Germline-derived CDR1 and CDR2 are SGHRS and YFSETQ. V dropped 7 bases and J dropped 3; count of bases not matched to a gene: 5. This CDR3 contains 13 residues. In DNA, the CDR3 is TGCGCCAGCCTCGACAGGGTAACAGATACGCAGTATTTT. This gives the protein CASLDRVTDTQYF.

This clone was counted a few times. The chain has TRBV7-8 and TRBJ1-6, with D perhaps matching TRBD1 (5 bases). Trimming removed 9 bases from V and 7 bases from J, with 13 bases in between. This CDR3 is built from 13 residues. Per germline, CDR1 SGHVS and CDR2 FQNEAQ. The CDR3 DNA reads as TGTGCCAGTGCCAGGGCTTCAAATTCACCCCTCCACTTT. It translates to CASARASNSPLHF.

This chain links TRBV6-6 with TRBJ1-2; no reliable D call. The V end lost 6 bases, the J end lost 4 bases, and 6 bases lay between the germline ends. The CDR3 contains 11 residues. Germline CDR1 reads MNHNY; CDR2 reads SVGAGI (reference sequence). The CDR3 here is CASSGLYGYTF. The CDR3 bases are TGTGCCAGCAGCGGTCTCTATGGCTACACCTTC.

The chain has TRBV30 and TRBJ2-6; tentatively, D is TRBD1 (6 bases). Germline V CDR1 and CDR2: GTSNPN, SVGIG (reference sequence). Deletions cut 0 bases from V and 0 bases from J, with 12 bases between. This CDR3 comprises 17 residues. This CDR3 reads CAWSVQGSNSGANVLTF. The CDR3 region has the DNA TGTGCCTGGAGTGTACAGGGTAGTAACTCTGGGGCCAACGTCCTGACTTTC.

The rearrangement links TRBV6-4 to TRBJ1-2; D call uncertain. Trimming pared 3 bases from V and 8 bases from J, leaving 13 bases between. CDR1 and CDR2 (germline): MRHNA, SNTAGT. This CDR3 has 13 residues. The CDR3 DNA is TGTGCCAGCAGTGAAACCCGAACTCGGGGCTACACCTTC. It codes for CASSETRTRGYTF.

This clone was counted once. The V gene is TRBV28, the J gene TRBJ2-7; unclear D gene. V was pared by 6 bases and J by 2 bases, with 14 bases between. In germline, CDR1 is MDHEN, CDR2 SYDVKM. The CDR3 totals 14 residues. The CDR3: CASRPQVVPYEQYF. CDR3 bases: TGTGCCAGCAGACCCCAGGTGGTTCCCTACGAGCAGTACTTC.

DNA of the CDR3: TGTGCCAGCAGTAACCGACAGGAAACGAACACTGAAGCTTTCTTT. This gives the protein CASSNRQETNTEAFF. The gene calls are TRBV6-1 and TRBJ1-1; D may be TRBD1 (6 bases). V gave up 5 bases and J gave up 1 base, with 14 bases separating them. CDR1 is MNHNS, CDR2 SASEGT, per germline. The CDR3 totals 15 residues.